The rows below give T cell receptor beta chains drawn from one sample of a study of cytomegalovirus exposure and HLA in healthy donors. Clones were read by immunoSEQ multiplex PCR, and TCRdb kept only the in-frame ones, dropping some. Of some 100,000 clones listed, around nine tenths are singletons. Sequencing used PBMCs. The receptors come from a man between 18 and 35 years old in good health and CMV-seropositive. Both conserved end residues are part of each CDR3. Each record gives: CDR3 length, D gene, clone size, V gene, J gene, CDR3 protein, CDR3 DNA. D genes are given only for firm matches. Size is stated for part of the rows, as once, few or many counts, or as a class when the clone is expanded.

14	.	.	TRBV11-2	TRBJ1-2	CASSLADRIDGYTF	TGTGCCAGCAGCTTAGCCGACAGGATTGATGGCTACACCTTC
14	TRBD1	.	TRBV7-2	TRBJ2-1	CASSLSLQGDEQFF	TGTGCCAGCAGCCTCTCGCTCCAGGGGGATGAGCAGTTCTTC
15	.	.	TRBV11-2	TRBJ2-3	CASSLVTGPADTQYF	TGTGCCAGCAGCTTAGTTACAGGGCCCGCAGATACGCAGTATTTT
14	.	.	TRBV5-6	TRBJ1-4	CASSLDGSNEKLFF	TGTGCCAGCAGCTTGGACGGTTCTAATGAAAAACTGTTTTTT
13	.	.	TRBV2	TRBJ1-4	CASRREDGEKLFF	TGTGCCAGCCGAAGAGAGGATGGTGAAAAACTGTTTTTT
18	.	.	TRBV11-1	TRBJ1-1	CASSLPTVWTPSNTEAFF	TGTGCCAGCAGCTTACCTACAGTCTGGACACCCTCGAACACTGAAGCTTTCTTT
14	.	.	TRBV11-3	TRBJ2-2	CASSQQGNTGELFF	TGTGCCAGCAGCCAACAGGGAAACACCGGGGAGCTGTTTTTT
15	.	.	TRBV6-5	TRBJ1-5	CASSHGVLSNQPQHF	TGTGCCAGCAGCCACGGGGTTTTAAGCAATCAGCCCCAGCATTTT
14	TRBD1	.	TRBV6-5	TRBJ2-1	CASSYRQGGNEQFF	TGTGCCAGCAGTTACCGACAGGGGGGAAATGAGCAGTTCTTC
13	TRBD1	.	TRBV28	TRBJ1-5	CASYRGRGQPQHF	TGTGCCAGTTACAGGGGGCGAGGTCAGCCCCAGCATTTT
14	.	.	TRBV7-8	TRBJ1-1	CASSLGQMNTEAFF	TGTGCCAGCAGCTTAGGTCAGATGAACACTGAAGCTTTCTTT
14	TRBD2	.	TRBV6-4	TRBJ2-2	CASIRTSGGGELFF	TGTGCCAGCATCAGGACTAGCGGGGGAGGGGAGCTGTTTTTT
14	.	few	TRBV7-2	TRBJ2-5	CASSSSGGLETQYF	TGTGCCAGCAGCTCGTCAGGTGGGCTGGAGACCCAGTACTTC
17	TRBD2	.	TRBV4-1	TRBJ2-3	CASSRGTSGGFTDTQYF	TGCGCCAGCAGCCGTGGGACTAGCGGGGGGTTCACAGATACGCAGTATTTT
15	TRBD2	.	TRBV6-4	TRBJ2-5	CASSTTSGGTETQYF	TGTGCCAGCAGCACCACTTCGGGGGGTACGGAGACCCAGTACTTC
15	TRBD1	.	TRBV19	TRBJ1-5	CASSPSDRIIQPQHF	TGTGCCAGTAGTCCCTCGGACAGGATTATTCAGCCCCAGCATTTT
14	.	once	TRBV7-8	TRBJ2-3	CASSLIRGGDTQYF	TGTGCCAGCAGCTTAATCCGCGGGGGCGATACGCAGTATTTT
15	TRBD2	.	TRBV10-1	TRBJ2-1	CASSGTSGGYNEQFF	TGCGCCAGCAGTGGGACTAGCGGGGGGTACAATGAGCAGTTCTTC
17	TRBD2	.	TRBV4-1	TRBJ2-7	CASSQELAGGRHRGQYF	TGCGCCAGCAGCCAAGAGCTAGCGGGGGGGAGGCATCGAGGGCAGTACTTC
15	TRBD2	.	TRBV19	TRBJ2-7	CASSIPGGSLYEQYF	TGTGCCAGTAGTATACCGGGGGGAAGTCTCTACGAGCAGTACTTC
13	TRBD2	.	TRBV2	TRBJ2-3	CASYGGASDTQYF	TGTGCCAGCTACGGGGGGGCCTCAGATACGCAGTATTTT
13	.	few	TRBV11-2	TRBJ2-7	CASSLMNRGEQYF	TGTGCCAGCAGCCTGATGAACCGAGGCGAGCAGTACTTC
13	.	once	TRBV25-1	TRBJ2-5	CASSARGWETQYF	TGTGCCAGCAGTGCCAGGGGTTGGGAGACCCAGTACTTC
15	.	few	TRBV27	TRBJ1-6	CASGRLDNRFSPLHF	TGTGCCAGCGGGCGTTTGGATAACCGTTTTTCACCCCTCCACTTT
14	.	.	TRBV10-2	TRBJ2-3	CASTDTGITDTQYF	TGCGCCAGCACGGACACCGGAATCACAGATACGCAGTATTTT
15	.	once	TRBV27	TRBJ1-1	CASSSAPGQNTEAFF	TGTGCCAGCAGCTCTGCCCCGGGACAGAACACTGAAGCTTTCTTT
14	.	.	TRBV6-5	TRBJ1-2	CASSSQGPRYGYTF	TGTGCCAGCAGTTCTCAGGGCCCCCGCTATGGCTACACCTTC
15	TRBD2	.	TRBV6-4	TRBJ2-1	CASSERSGGANEQFF	TGTGCCAGCAGTGAAAGGAGCGGGGGGGCCAATGAGCAGTTCTTC
13	.	.	TRBV30	TRBJ1-2	CAWSAQGIGGYTF	TGTGCCTGGAGTGCCCAGGGGATCGGTGGCTACACCTTC
14	.	.	TRBV9	TRBJ1-1	CASSVGAGDTEAFF	TGTGCCAGCAGCGTGGGCGCCGGGGACACTGAAGCTTTCTTT
14	TRBD2	.	TRBV5-6	TRBJ2-5	CASSRGVAGVIQYF	TGTGCCAGCAGCAGGGGTGTAGCGGGGGTGATCCAGTACTTC
12	.	.	TRBV2	TRBJ1-2	CASRPIRRDYTF	TGTGCCAGCAGACCAATTCGCAGGGACTACACCTTC
16	.	.	TRBV15	TRBJ2-3	CATSRGWGHGTDTQYF	TGTGCCACCAGCAGGGGTTGGGGGCACGGCACAGATACGCAGTATTTT
16	TRBD1	once	TRBV11-2	TRBJ2-1	CASRFHRGLIYNEQFF	TGTGCCAGCAGGTTCCACAGGGGATTAATTTACAATGAGCAGTTCTTC
13	.	many	TRBV6-4	TRBJ1-2	CASSDEGHYGYTF	TGTGCCAGCAGTGACGAGGGTCACTATGGCTACACCTTC
14	.	once	TRBV6-5	TRBJ2-2	CASSSGGVGGELFF	TGTGCCAGCAGTTCAGGAGGGGTCGGTGGGGAGCTGTTTTTT
15	TRBD1	.	TRBV11-2	TRBJ2-1	CASSLGGGFYNEQFF	TGTGCCAGCAGCTTAGGAGGGGGCTTCTACAATGAGCAGTTCTTC
15	TRBD1	.	TRBV6-1	TRBJ2-2	CASKRTGDITGELFF	TGTGCCAGCAAGCGGACAGGGGATATTACCGGGGAGCTGTTTTTT
15	.	.	TRBV19	TRBJ2-7	CASSIMRTALGEQYF	TGTGCCAGTAGTATAATGAGGACAGCCCTAGGGGAGCAGTACTTC
14	TRBD1	once	TRBV11-2	TRBJ2-2	CASSSDRVAGELFF	TGTGCCAGCAGCTCGGACAGGGTTGCCGGGGAGCTGTTTTTT
14	.	.	TRBV6-5	TRBJ1-2	CATVGRQDYYGYTF	TGTGCCACCGTTGGGCGACAGGACTACTATGGCTACACCTTC
12	.	.	TRBV6-5	TRBJ1-2	CATLDPPGGYTF	TGTGCCACATTGGACCCACCGGGGGGCTACACCTTC
15	TRBD1	.	TRBV2	TRBJ2-2	CASSPYRGGTGELFF	TGTGCCAGCAGTCCCTACAGGGGCGGGACCGGGGAGCTGTTTTTT
13	.	.	TRBV29-1	TRBJ1-3	CSVVLLSGNTIYF	TGCAGCGTTGTTCTTCTCTCTGGAAACACCATATATTTT
16	TRBD1	.	TRBV5-1	TRBJ1-2	CASSLGQGATDYGYTF	TGCGCCAGCAGCTTGGGACAGGGTGCAACGGACTATGGCTACACCTTC
14	.	.	TRBV4-1	TRBJ2-7	CASSQSTVSYEQYF	TGCGCCAGCAGCCAATCGACAGTTAGTTACGAGCAGTACTTC
14	TRBD1	.	TRBV11-1	TRBJ1-1	CASSQRDRRTEAFF	TGTGCCAGCAGCCAGAGGGACAGGAGGACTGAAGCTTTCTTT
16	TRBD1	.	TRBV28	TRBJ1-2	CASSFSPTGGGYGYTF	TGTGCCAGCAGTTTTTCTCCCACAGGGGGCGGCTATGGCTACACCTTC
15	TRBD1	.	TRBV19	TRBJ1-5	CASRNAGQGAQPQHF	TGTGCCAGTAGAAACGCGGGACAGGGGGCCCAGCCCCAGCATTTT
14	.	.	TRBV7-8	TRBJ2-7	CASSHGGSSYEQYF	TGTGCCAGCAGCCACGGCGGCAGCTCCTACGAGCAGTACTTC